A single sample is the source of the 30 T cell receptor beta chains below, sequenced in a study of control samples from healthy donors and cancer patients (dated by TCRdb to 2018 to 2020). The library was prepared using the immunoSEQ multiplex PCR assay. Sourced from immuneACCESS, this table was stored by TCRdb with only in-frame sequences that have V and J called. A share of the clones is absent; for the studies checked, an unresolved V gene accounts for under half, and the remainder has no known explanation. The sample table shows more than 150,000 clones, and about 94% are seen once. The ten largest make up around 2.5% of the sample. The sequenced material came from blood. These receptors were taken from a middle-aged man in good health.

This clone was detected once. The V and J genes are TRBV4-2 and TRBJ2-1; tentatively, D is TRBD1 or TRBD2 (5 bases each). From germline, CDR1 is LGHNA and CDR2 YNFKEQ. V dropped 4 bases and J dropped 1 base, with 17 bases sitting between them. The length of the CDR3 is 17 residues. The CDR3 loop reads CASSRGDGVESYNEQFF. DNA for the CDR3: TGTGCCAGCAGCCGAGGGGATGGGGTAGAATCCTACAATGAGCAGTTCTTC.

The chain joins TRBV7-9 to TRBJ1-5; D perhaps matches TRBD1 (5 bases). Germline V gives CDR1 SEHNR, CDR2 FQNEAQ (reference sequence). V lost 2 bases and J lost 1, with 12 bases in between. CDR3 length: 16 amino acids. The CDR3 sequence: CASSLSGWGSNQPQHF. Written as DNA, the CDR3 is TGTGCCAGCAGCTTATCGGGTTGGGGGAGCAATCAGCCCCAGCATTTT.

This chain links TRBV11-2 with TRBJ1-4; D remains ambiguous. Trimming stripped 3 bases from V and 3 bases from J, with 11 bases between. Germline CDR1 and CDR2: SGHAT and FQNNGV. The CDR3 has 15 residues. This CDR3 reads CASSLVTDPNEKLFF. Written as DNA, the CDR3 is TGTGCCAGCAGCTTGGTGACGGACCCTAATGAAAAACTGTTTTTT.

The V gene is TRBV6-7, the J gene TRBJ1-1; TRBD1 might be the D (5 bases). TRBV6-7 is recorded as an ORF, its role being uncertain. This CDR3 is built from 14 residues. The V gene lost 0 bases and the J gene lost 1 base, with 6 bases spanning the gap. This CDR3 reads CASSYSDRNTEAFF. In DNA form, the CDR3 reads TGTGCCAGCAGTTACTCAGACAGGAACACTGAAGCTTTCTTT.

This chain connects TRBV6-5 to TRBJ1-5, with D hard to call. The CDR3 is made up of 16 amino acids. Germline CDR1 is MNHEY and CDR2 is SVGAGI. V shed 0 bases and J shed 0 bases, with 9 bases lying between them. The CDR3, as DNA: TGTGCCAGCAGTTACTCAGGCAGCCTTAGCAATCAGCCCCAGCATTTT. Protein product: CASSYSGSLSNQPQHF.

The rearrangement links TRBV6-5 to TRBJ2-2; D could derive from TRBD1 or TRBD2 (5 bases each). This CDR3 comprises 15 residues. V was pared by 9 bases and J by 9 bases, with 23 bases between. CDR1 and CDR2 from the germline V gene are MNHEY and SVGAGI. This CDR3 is CASNSGTVLGRELFF. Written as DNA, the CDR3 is TGTGCCAGTAATTCGGGGACGGTATTGGGTCGGGAGCTGTTTTTT.

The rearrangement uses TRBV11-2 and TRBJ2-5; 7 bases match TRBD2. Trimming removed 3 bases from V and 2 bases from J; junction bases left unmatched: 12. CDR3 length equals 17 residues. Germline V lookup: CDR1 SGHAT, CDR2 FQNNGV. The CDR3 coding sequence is TGTGCCAGCAGCTTGCAAGGCCGCGGGGGAATTCAAGAGACCCAGTACTTC. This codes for CASSLQGRGGIQETQYF.

CDR3 nucleotide sequence: TGTGCCGGAAGCGTAGGTTTCTATGGCTACACCTTC. Translated: CAGSVGFYGYTF. The V gene is TRBV30, the J gene TRBJ1-2; D gene ambiguous. The CDR3 has 12 residues. Germline lookup yields CDR1 GTSNPN and CDR2 SVGIG (reference sequence). The ends were cut back, 8 bases at V and 4 bases at J, with 14 bases in the middle.

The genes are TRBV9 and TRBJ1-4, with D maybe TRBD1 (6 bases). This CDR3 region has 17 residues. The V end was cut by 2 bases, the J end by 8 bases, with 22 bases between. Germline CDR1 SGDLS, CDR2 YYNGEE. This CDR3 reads CASSVGWETGLGEKLFF. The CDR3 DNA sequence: TGTGCCAGCAGCGTCGGATGGGAGACAGGCTTGGGGGAAAAACTGTTTTTT.

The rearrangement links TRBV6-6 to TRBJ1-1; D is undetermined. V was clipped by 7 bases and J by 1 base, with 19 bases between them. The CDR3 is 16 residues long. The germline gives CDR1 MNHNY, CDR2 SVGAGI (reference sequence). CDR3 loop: CASTQIRVLQNTEAFF. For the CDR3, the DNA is TGTGCCAGCACCCAAATCCGGGTCCTACAGAACACTGAAGCTTTCTTT.

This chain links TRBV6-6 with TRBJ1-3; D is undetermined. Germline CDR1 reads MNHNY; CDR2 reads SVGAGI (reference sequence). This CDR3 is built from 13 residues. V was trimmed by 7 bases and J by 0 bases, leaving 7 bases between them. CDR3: CASITGSGNTIYF. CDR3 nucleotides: TGTGCCAGCATAACGGGCTCTGGAAACACCATATATTTT.

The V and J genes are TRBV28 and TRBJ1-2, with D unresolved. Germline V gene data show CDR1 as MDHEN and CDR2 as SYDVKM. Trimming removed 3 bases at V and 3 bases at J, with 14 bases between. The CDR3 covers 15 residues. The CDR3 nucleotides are TGTGCCAGCAGTTTCTTAAGGACCAAGGACTATGGCTACACCTTC. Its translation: CASSFLRTKDYGYTF.

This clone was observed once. The CDR3 bases are TGTGCCAGCAGGTTGACAGCGAGGCAAGAGACCCAGTACTTC. Translating gives CASRLTARQETQYF. The chain recombines TRBV6-5 with TRBJ2-5; a possible D gene is TRBD1 (5 bases). The CDR3 has 14 amino acids. V was cut by 6 bases and J by 2 bases, with 13 bases left in between. CDR1 is MNHEY and CDR2 is SVGAGI in the germline V gene.

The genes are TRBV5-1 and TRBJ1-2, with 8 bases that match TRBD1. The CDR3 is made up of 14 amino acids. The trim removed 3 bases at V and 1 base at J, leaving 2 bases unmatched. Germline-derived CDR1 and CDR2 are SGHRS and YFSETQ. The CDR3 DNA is TGCGCCAGCAGCTCGGGACAGGTTAACTATGGCTACACCTTC. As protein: CASSSGQVNYGYTF. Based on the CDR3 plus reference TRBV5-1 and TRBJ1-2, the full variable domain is KAGVTQTPRYLIKTRGQQVTLSCSPISGHRSVSWYQQTPGQGLQFLFEYFSETQRNKGNFPGRFSGRQFSNSRSEMNVSTLELGDSALYLCASSSGQVNYGYTFGSGTRLTVV.

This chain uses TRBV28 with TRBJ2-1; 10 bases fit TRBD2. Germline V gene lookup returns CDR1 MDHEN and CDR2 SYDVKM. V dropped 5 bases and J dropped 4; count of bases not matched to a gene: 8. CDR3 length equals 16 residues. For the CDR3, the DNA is TGTGCCAGCAGTGGGGCTAGCGGGAGTATGTACAATGAGCAGTTCTTC. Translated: CASSGASGSMYNEQFF.

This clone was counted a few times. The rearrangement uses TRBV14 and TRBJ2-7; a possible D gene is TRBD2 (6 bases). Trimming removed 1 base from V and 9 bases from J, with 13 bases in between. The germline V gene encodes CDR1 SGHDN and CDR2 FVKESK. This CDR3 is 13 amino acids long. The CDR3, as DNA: TGTGCCAGCAGCCAAGCGGGAGTATCAGGGCAGTACTTC. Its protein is CASSQAGVSGQYF.

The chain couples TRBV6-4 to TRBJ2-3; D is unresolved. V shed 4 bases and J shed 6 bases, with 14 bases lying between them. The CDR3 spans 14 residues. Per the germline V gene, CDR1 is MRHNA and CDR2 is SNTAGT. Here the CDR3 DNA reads TGTGCCAGCAGTGTGGCGGCGCTGGGCGATACGCAGTATTTT. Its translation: CASSVAALGDTQYF.

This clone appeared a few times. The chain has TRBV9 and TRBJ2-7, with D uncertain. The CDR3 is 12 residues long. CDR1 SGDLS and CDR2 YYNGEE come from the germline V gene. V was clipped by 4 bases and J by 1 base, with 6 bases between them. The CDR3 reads CASSSRSYEQYF. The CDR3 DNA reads TGTGCCAGCAGCTCCCGTTCCTACGAGCAGTACTTC.

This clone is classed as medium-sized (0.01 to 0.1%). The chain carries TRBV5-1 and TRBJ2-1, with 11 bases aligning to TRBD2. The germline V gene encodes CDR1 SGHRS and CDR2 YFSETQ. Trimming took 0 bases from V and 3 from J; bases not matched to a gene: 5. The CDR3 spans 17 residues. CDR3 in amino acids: CASSLASLAGGYNEQFF. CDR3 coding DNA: TGCGCCAGCAGCTTGGCCTCTCTAGCGGGAGGCTACAATGAGCAGTTCTTC.

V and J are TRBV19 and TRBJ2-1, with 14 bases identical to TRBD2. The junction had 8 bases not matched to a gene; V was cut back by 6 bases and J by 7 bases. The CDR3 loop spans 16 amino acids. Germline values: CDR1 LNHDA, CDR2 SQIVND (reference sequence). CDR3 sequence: CASRPGLAGVSNEQFF. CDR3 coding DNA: TGTGCCAGTAGACCGGGACTAGCGGGAGTAAGTAATGAGCAGTTCTTC.

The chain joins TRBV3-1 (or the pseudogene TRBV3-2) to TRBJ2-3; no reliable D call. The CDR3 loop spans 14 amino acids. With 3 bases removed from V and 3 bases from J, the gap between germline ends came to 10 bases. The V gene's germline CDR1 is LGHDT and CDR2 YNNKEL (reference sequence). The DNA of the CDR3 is TGTGCCAGCAGCCACCTTGGAAGGACAGATACGCAGTATTTT. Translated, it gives CASSHLGRTDTQYF.

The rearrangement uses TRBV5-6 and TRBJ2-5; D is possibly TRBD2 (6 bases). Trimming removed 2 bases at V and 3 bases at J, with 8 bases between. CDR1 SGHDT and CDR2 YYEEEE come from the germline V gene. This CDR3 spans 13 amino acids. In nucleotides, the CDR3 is TGTGCCAGCAGCTTAGGAGGGGAAGAGACCCAGTACTTC. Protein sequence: CASSLGGEETQYF.

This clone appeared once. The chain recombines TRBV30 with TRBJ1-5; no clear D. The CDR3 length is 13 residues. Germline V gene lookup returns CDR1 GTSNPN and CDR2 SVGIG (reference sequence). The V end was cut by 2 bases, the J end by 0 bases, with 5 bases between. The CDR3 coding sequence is TGTGCCTGGAGTCGAGATAGCAATCAGCCCCAGCATTTT. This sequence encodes CAWSRDSNQPQHF.

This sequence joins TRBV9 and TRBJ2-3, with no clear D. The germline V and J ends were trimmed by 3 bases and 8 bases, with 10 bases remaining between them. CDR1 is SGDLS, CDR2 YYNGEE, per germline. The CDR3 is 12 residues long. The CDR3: CASSAEWGTQYF. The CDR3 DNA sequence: TGTGCCAGCAGCGCGGAGTGGGGTACGCAGTATTTT.

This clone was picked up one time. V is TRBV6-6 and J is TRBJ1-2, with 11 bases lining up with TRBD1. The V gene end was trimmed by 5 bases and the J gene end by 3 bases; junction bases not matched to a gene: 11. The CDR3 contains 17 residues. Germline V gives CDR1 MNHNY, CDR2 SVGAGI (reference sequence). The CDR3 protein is CASSPSQGQGVHYGYTF. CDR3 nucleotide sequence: TGTGCCAGCAGTCCTTCCCAGGGACAGGGGGTGCACTATGGCTACACCTTC.

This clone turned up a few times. The CDR3, as DNA: TGCAGCGTTCTCCGTCCAGGAAAAGAGACCCAGTACTTC. Encoded protein: CSVLRPGKETQYF. This rearrangement joins TRBV29-1 to TRBJ2-5; D gene ambiguous. Germline CDR1 is SQVTM and CDR2 is ANQGSEA. The CDR3 loop spans 13 amino acids. The germline V and J ends were trimmed by 5 bases and 3 bases, with 13 bases remaining between them.

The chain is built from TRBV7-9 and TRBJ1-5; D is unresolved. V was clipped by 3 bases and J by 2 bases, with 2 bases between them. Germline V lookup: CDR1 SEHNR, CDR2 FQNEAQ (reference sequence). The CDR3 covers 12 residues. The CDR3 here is CASSFGNQPQHF. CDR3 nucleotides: TGTGCCAGCAGCTTCGGCAATCAGCCCCAGCATTTT.

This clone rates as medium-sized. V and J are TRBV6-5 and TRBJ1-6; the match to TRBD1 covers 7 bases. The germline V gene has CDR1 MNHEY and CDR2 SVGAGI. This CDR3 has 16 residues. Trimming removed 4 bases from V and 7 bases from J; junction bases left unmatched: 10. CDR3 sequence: CASSSRDSWLNSPLHF. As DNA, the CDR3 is TGTGCCAGCAGTTCCAGGGACAGTTGGCTCAATTCACCCCTCCACTTT.

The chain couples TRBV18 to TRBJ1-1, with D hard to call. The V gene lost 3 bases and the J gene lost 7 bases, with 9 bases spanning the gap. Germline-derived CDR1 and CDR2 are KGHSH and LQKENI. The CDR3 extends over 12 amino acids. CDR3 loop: CASSPAGSEAFF. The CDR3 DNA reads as TGTGCCAGCTCACCTGCGGGGAGTGAAGCTTTCTTT.

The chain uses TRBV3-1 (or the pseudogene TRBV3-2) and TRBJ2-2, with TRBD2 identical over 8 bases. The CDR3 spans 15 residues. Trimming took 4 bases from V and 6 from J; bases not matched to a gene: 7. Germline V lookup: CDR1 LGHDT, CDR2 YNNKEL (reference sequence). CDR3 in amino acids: CASSPPGGDPGELFF. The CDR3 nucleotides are TGTGCCAGCAGCCCGCCGGGGGGGGATCCCGGGGAGCTGTTTTTT.